This T cell receptor beta chain was documented in a study of blood T cell repertoires in COVID-19. Study-wide context: Acute and convalescent COVID-19 samples came from the United States, Italy and Spain.

Ten or more counts support this clone. Using immunoSEQ multiplex PCR, the repertoire was profiled, and TCRdb retains in-frame clones only, with some absent. The sample includes 130,000 to 150,000 clones, more than 70% of them seen just once. The CDR3 runs 15 residues. The V and J ends lost 2 bases and 3 bases, in that order; junction bases with no gene match: 4. The germline V gene encodes CDR1 MNHNS and CDR2 SASEGT. This receptor was obtained from a man aged 60 to 75 with active or convalescent COVID-19. The chain couples TRBV6-1 to TRBJ1-5; 7 bases agree with TRBD1. Sample: peripheral blood. The CDR3 DNA follows: TGTGCCAGCAGTGAATGGCAGGGGGACAATCAGCCCCAGCATTTT. Its protein is CASSEWQGDNQPQHF.